The 7 T cell receptor beta chains in this list originate from one sample, sequenced in a study of blood T cell repertoires in COVID-19. Assay used: immunoSEQ multiplex PCR; TCRdb lists only in-frame clones, some missing. The sample has around 25,000 clones, 85% to 90% seen once. The sequenced sample was peripheral blood. These receptors came from a human donor in a cohort sampled during active COVID-19.

This clone was found once. The V gene is TRBV27, the J gene TRBJ2-1; D may be TRBD2 (8 bases). Germline CDR1 and CDR2: MNHEY and SMNVEV (reference sequence). There are 21 residues in the CDR3. Trimming cost V 2 bases and J 4 bases, with 30 bases left between them. Here the CDR3 DNA reads TGTGCCAGCAGTTTAGAGGGGGACAGAGGGGTGGCGGGAGGACTGTACAATGAGCAGTTCTTC. It translates to CASSLEGDRGVAGGLYNEQFF.

The rearrangement links TRBV24-1 to TRBJ2-1; 7 bases align to TRBD1. Germline V gives CDR1 KGHDR, CDR2 SFDVKD. The J segment lost 5 bases and the V segment lost 9 bases, leaving 9 bases of the junction unmatched. The CDR3 has 14 amino acids. In DNA, the CDR3 is TGTGCCACCGGAGAAGGGGGCCGAGACAATGAGCAGTTCTTC. Translation gives CATGEGGRDNEQFF.

V and J are TRBV20-1 and TRBJ2-7; TRBD1 agrees at 8 bases. The germline V gene has CDR1 DFQATT and CDR2 SNEGSKA (reference sequence). This CDR3 has 11 amino acids. V shed 7 bases and J 6 bases; nucleotides not matched to a gene: 5. CDR3 in amino acids: CSVAQGVEQYF. Written as DNA, the CDR3 is TGCAGTGTAGCACAGGGGGTCGAGCAGTACTTC.

The gene calls are TRBV7-2 and TRBJ2-1, with D unresolved. Trimming shortened V by 3 bases and J by 6 bases, and 9 bases separated the two germline ends. Germline assignment: CDR1 SGHTA and CDR2 FQGNSA. The CDR3 is 13 residues long. CDR3 in DNA: TGTGCCAGCAGCTTCAACTCGCTCAATGAGCAGTTCTTC. It specifies CASSFNSLNEQFF.

J is TRBJ1-6 and V is TRBV6-5; D may be TRBD1 (5 bases). Per germline, CDR1 MNHEY and CDR2 SVGAGI. V was cut by 7 bases and J by 6 bases, with 13 bases left in between. The CDR3 contains 14 residues. The CDR3 coding sequence is TGTGCCAGCATGGGGCAGCCACCTAATTCACCCCTCCACTTT. It specifies CASMGQPPNSPLHF.

The chain uses TRBV5-4 and TRBJ2-1, with a possible D match to TRBD2 (7 bases). V dropped 0 bases and J dropped 9 bases, with 16 bases sitting between them. The germline gives CDR1 SGHNT, CDR2 YYREEE (reference sequence). CDR3 length: 15 residues. CDR3 region: CASSLGRGGIGEQFF. As DNA, the CDR3 is TGTGCCAGCAGCTTGGGAAGGGGGGGGATCGGTGAGCAGTTCTTC. The whole variable domain, filled in from reference TRBV5-4 and TRBJ2-1, reads ETGVTQSPTHLIKTRGQQVTLRCSSQSGHNTVSWYQQALGQGPQFIFQYYREEENGRGNFPPRFSGLQFPNYSSELNVNALELDDSALYLCASSLGRGGIGEQFFGPGTRLTVL.

This chain connects TRBV2 to TRBJ1-4; 8 nucleotides match TRBD1. CDR3 length: 18 residues. The junction had 14 bases not matched to a gene; V was cut back by 8 bases and J by 0 bases. Germline V lookup: CDR1 SNHLY, CDR2 FYNNEI. CDR3 amino acids: CASGGTGFGKATNEKLFF. DNA for the CDR3: TGTGCCAGCGGAGGGACAGGCTTCGGAAAGGCAACTAATGAAAAACTGTTTTTT. Full variable domain (outside the CDR3, taken from reference TRBV2 and TRBJ1-4): EPEVTQTPSHQVTQMGQEVILRCVPISNHLYFYWYRQILGQKVEFLVSFYNNEISEKSEIFDDQFSVERPDGSNFTLKIRSTKLEDSAMYFCASGGTGFGKATNEKLFFGSGTQLSVL.